The 21 T cell receptor beta chains given below trace back to one sample, sequenced in a study of shared clonotypes between healthy human individuals. Generated by immunoSEQ multiplex PCR, the TCRdb table keeps only in-frame clones and is missing some. Of 550,000 to 800,000 clones listed, approximately 74% are singletons. The sequenced sample was memory CD4+ T cells sorted from blood. The subset is: CD45RA-negative fraction. Receptors were obtained from a woman aged 25 to 39 in good health.

This clone turned up a few times. The rearrangement uses TRBV5-1 and TRBJ2-5; 10 nucleotides align to TRBD1. This CDR3 is built from 18 residues. Germline V gene data show CDR1 as SGHRS and CDR2 as YFSETQ. Unmatched junction bases numbered 15, after V lost 2 bases and J lost 5 bases. CDR3 DNA sequence: TGCGCCAGCAGCTTCCCCAGACAGGGGGCGACGTTCGAGGAGACCCAGTACTTC. Translated, it gives CASSFPRQGATFEETQYF. Complete variable domain (other parts from reference TRBV5-1 and TRBJ2-5): KAGVTQTPRYLIKTRGQQVTLSCSPISGHRSVSWYQQTPGQGLQFLFEYFSETQRNKGNFPGRFSGRQFSNSRSEMNVSTLELGDSALYLCASSFPRQGATFEETQYFGPGTRLLVL.

This sequence joins TRBV5-4 and TRBJ2-4; no clear D. The CDR3 length is 15 residues. The germline V gene has CDR1 SGHNT and CDR2 YYREEE (reference sequence). Trimming pared 0 bases from V and 3 bases from J, leaving 10 bases between. CDR3 nucleotide sequence: TGTGCCAGCAGCTTGGCCGAGCTTGGCAAAAACATTCAGTACTTC. It is translated as CASSLAELGKNIQYF.

The gene calls are TRBV5-1 and TRBJ1-2, with 10 bases fitting TRBD1. This CDR3 region has 14 residues. V lost 4 bases and J lost 1; bases outside the gene matches: 1. Germline CDR1 SGHRS, CDR2 YFSETQ. The CDR3 loop reads CASSGTGVNYGYTF. DNA for the CDR3: TGCGCCAGCAGCGGGACAGGGGTTAACTATGGCTACACCTTC. Full variable domain (outside the CDR3, taken from reference TRBV5-1 and TRBJ1-2): KAGVTQTPRYLIKTRGQQVTLSCSPISGHRSVSWYQQTPGQGLQFLFEYFSETQRNKGNFPGRFSGRQFSNSRSEMNVSTLELGDSALYLCASSGTGVNYGYTFGSGTRLTVV.

This clone has just a few counts. J is TRBJ1-5 and V is TRBV19, with 10 nucleotides matching TRBD1. Trimming removed 5 bases from V and 7 bases from J; junction bases left unmatched: 11. Germline CDR1 reads LNHDA; CDR2 reads SQIVND (reference sequence). This CDR3 is built from 16 residues. The CDR3 region is CASSVPLRDRGQPQHF. CDR3 DNA sequence: TGTGCCAGTAGTGTACCTCTCCGGGACAGGGGACAGCCCCAGCATTTT.

The chain combines TRBV7-6 with TRBJ2-2, with D possibly called TRBD1 or TRBD2 (6 bases each). The CDR3 spans 15 residues. V lost 5 bases, J lost 8 bases, and 18 bases lay in between. The germline CDR1 and CDR2 sequences are SGHVS and FNYEAQ. CDR3 in DNA: TGTGCCAGCAGCCCGGGGGCGACTCCCCGGGGGGAGCTGTTTTTT. Protein product: CASSPGATPRGELFF.

The V gene is TRBV11-2, the J gene TRBJ2-1; TRBD2 aligns across 14 bases. Germline lookup yields CDR1 SGHAT and CDR2 FQNNGV. The J segment lost 2 bases and the V segment lost 5 bases, leaving 11 bases of the junction unmatched. CDR3 length: 19 amino acids. The CDR3 here is CASSPKPGLAGEAYNEQFF. The CDR3 nucleotides are TGTGCCAGCAGCCCAAAACCGGGACTAGCGGGAGAGGCCTACAATGAGCAGTTCTTC.

This clone has more than one count but fewer than ten. The chain is built from TRBV28 and TRBJ1-1; D is unresolved. The germline V gene encodes CDR1 MDHEN and CDR2 SYDVKM. The CDR3 spans 12 residues. V was clipped by 7 bases and J by 0 bases, with 6 bases between them. This chain's CDR3 is CASKNLNTEAFF. The CDR3 nucleotides are TGTGCCAGCAAAAACCTGAACACTGAAGCTTTCTTT.

This chain uses TRBV19 with TRBJ1-2; unclear D gene. Between the trimmed V and J ends, which lost 6 bases and 5 bases, there was a span of 16 bases. Germline V lookup: CDR1 LNHDA, CDR2 SQIVND (reference sequence). The CDR3 sequence is 14 residues long. Here the CDR3 reads CASSPEILYYGYTF. In DNA form, the CDR3 reads TGTGCCAGTAGCCCCGAAATCCTCTATTATGGCTACACCTTC.

This chain links TRBV6-1 with TRBJ1-3; weak D call: TRBD1 (5 bases). The V end was cut by 1 base, the J end by 1 base, with 8 bases between. This CDR3 contains 15 residues. CDR1 and CDR2 from the germline V gene are MNHNS and SASEGT. The CDR3 protein is CASSEVGGSGNTIYF. The DNA for the CDR3 is TGTGCCAGCAGTGAAGTGGGGGGGTCTGGAAACACCATATATTTT.

The chain combines TRBV11-2 with TRBJ1-1; TRBD1 matches at 11 bases. Per the germline V gene, CDR1 is SGHAT and CDR2 is FQNNGV. This CDR3 comprises 15 residues. V lost 1 base and J lost 4; bases outside the gene matches: 2. The CDR3 region has the DNA TGTGCCAGCAGCTTAGCAGGGACAGGGGGCACTGAAGCTTTCTTT. Its protein product is CASSLAGTGGTEAFF. The entire variable domain, with the rest obtained from reference TRBV11-2 and TRBJ1-1, is as follows: EAGVAQSPRYKIIEKRQSVAFWCNPISGHATLYWYQQILGQGPKLLIQFQNNGVVDDSQLPKDRFSAERLKGVDSTLKIQPAKLEDSAVYLCASSLAGTGGTEAFFGQGTRLTVV.

The CDR3 region has the DNA TGTGCCAGCAGAAGGACGGGAAACTCCTACGAGCAGTACTTC. As protein: CASRRTGNSYEQYF. The gene calls are TRBV28 and TRBJ2-7; D is perhaps TRBD2 (5 bases). In germline, CDR1 is MDHEN, CDR2 SYDVKM. Between the trimmed V and J ends, which lost 6 bases and 0 bases, there was a span of 12 bases. This CDR3 has 14 amino acids.

CDR3 nucleotide sequence: TGTGCCAGTATAGGACGGGGCAATCAGCCCCAGCATTTT. As protein: CASIGRGNQPQHF. This sequence joins TRBV19 and TRBJ1-5; D gene unclear. Germline V gene lookup returns CDR1 LNHDA and CDR2 SQIVND (reference sequence). This CDR3 is built from 13 residues. The V and J ends lost 7 bases and 2 bases respectively, with 9 bases between them.

The J gene is TRBJ1-2, the V gene TRBV30; 9 bases agree with TRBD1. V lost 3 bases, J lost 1 base, and 6 bases stayed unmatched. Germline loops: CDR1 GTSNPN, CDR2 SVGIG (reference sequence). There are 15 residues in the CDR3. DNA for the CDR3: TGTGCCTGGAGGAAGCGGGACAGGGATAACTATGGCTACACCTTC. It encodes CAWRKRDRDNYGYTF.

The V call is TRBV30, the J call TRBJ2-2; 7 bases line up with TRBD2. The V and J ends lost 1 base and 6 bases, in that order; junction bases with no gene match: 5. The CDR3 has 14 amino acids. Looked up from germline, CDR1 is GTSNPN and CDR2 is SVGIG (reference sequence). The DNA of the CDR3 is TGTGCCTGGAGTGGGACTAGACTTCCCGGGGAGCTGTTTTTT. Translating it yields CAWSGTRLPGELFF. The complete variable domain, with remaining parts taken from reference TRBV30 and TRBJ2-2, reads SQTIHQWPATLVQPVGSPLSLECTVEGTSNPNLYWYRQAAGRGLQLLFYSVGIGQISSEVPQNLSASRPQDRQFILSSKKLLLSDSGFYLCAWSGTRLPGELFFGEGSRLTVL.

This chain joins TRBV11-2 and TRBJ2-5, with TRBD2 matching 11 bases. After removal of 0 bases from V and 8 bases from J, the junction contained 2 bases not matched to a gene. Germline assignment: CDR1 SGHAT and CDR2 FQNNGV. The CDR3 totals 14 residues. The CDR3 loop reads CASSLETSGRTQYF. DNA of the CDR3: TGTGCCAGCAGCTTAGAAACTAGCGGGAGAACCCAGTACTTC.

This clone has just a few counts. V gene TRBV5-1 combines with J gene TRBJ1-1; D gene uncertain. CDR1 SGHRS and CDR2 YFSETQ come from the germline V gene. The length of the CDR3 is 14 residues. Trimming shortened V by 1 base and J by 4 bases, and 11 bases separated the two germline ends. The CDR3 reads CASSLSAGSTEAFF. The CDR3 nucleotides read TGCGCCAGCAGCTTGAGTGCCGGGTCCACTGAAGCTTTCTTT.

This clone was counted once. J is TRBJ1-2 and V is TRBV27; 7 nucleotides agree with TRBD1. Germline assignment: CDR1 MNHEY and CDR2 SMNVEV (reference sequence). The CDR3 runs to 14 residues. Unmatched junction bases numbered 11, after V lost 5 bases and J lost 8 bases. This CDR3 reads CASSSGQVAGGYTF. The CDR3 DNA is TGTGCCAGCAGTAGCGGACAGGTCGCCGGGGGCTACACCTTC.

With respect to this clone: Since a much larger clone is just one base distant, this may be a read error. Other nucleotide sequences from this sample produce the same CDR3. The gene calls are TRBV11-2 and TRBJ1-1; no reliable D call. The CDR3 consists of 13 residues. The V gene's germline CDR1 is SGHAT and CDR2 FQNNGV. The V end lost 4 bases, the J end lost 3 bases, and 9 bases lay between the germline ends. The chain's CDR3 is CASSSQRDTEAFF. CDR3 DNA sequence: TGTGCCAGCAGCTCACAGAGGGACACTGAAGCTTTCTTT. Looking up the rest from reference TRBV11-2 and TRBJ1-1 gives the full variable domain: EAGVAQSPRYKIIEKRQSVAFWCNPISGHATLYWYQQILGQGPKLLIQFQNNGVVDDSQLPKDRFSAERLKGVDSTLKIQPAKLEDSAVYLCASSSQRDTEAFFGQGTRLTVV.

The rearrangement uses TRBV27 and TRBJ2-4, with TRBD2 identical over 9 bases. Trimming took 6 bases from V and 9 from J; bases not matched to a gene: 15. This CDR3 region has 16 residues. Germline V lookup: CDR1 MNHEY, CDR2 SMNVEV (reference sequence). The CDR3 region has the DNA TGTGCCAGCAGATCTTATGGTAGCGGGAGAGATAGCATTCAGTACTTC. Translated, it gives CASRSYGSGRDSIQYF.

This clone came up many times. The chain has TRBV7-3 and TRBJ2-1; 8 bases line up with TRBD1. Germline-derived CDR1 and CDR2 are SGHTA and FQGTGA. Losses at the gene ends were 5 bases for V and 5 bases for J; bases not matched to a gene: 5. The CDR3 spans 14 residues. This chain's CDR3 is CASSVGQGNNEQFF. DNA for the CDR3: TGTGCCAGCAGCGTCGGACAGGGAAACAATGAGCAGTTCTTC. Supplemented by reference TRBV7-3 and TRBJ2-1, the full variable domain reads GAGVSQTPSNKVTEKGKYVELRCDPISGHTALYWYRQSLGQGPEFLIYFQGTGAADDSGLPNDRFFAVRPEGSVSTLKIQRTERGDSAVYLCASSVGQGNNEQFFGPGTRLTVL.

This clone has just one count. Possible read error: a much larger clone is one base away. In the same sample, other DNA sequences code for this CDR3. V is TRBV6-4 and J is TRBJ2-1; tentative D call: TRBD2 (5 bases). The V gene lost 0 bases and the J gene lost 3 bases, with 9 bases spanning the gap. The CDR3 runs 15 residues. Per the germline V gene, CDR1 is MRHNA and CDR2 is SNTAGT. The CDR3 DNA follows: TGTGCCAGCAGTGACTCTGTCGGGGACTACAATGAGCAGTTCTTC. It codes for CASSDSVGDYNEQFF.